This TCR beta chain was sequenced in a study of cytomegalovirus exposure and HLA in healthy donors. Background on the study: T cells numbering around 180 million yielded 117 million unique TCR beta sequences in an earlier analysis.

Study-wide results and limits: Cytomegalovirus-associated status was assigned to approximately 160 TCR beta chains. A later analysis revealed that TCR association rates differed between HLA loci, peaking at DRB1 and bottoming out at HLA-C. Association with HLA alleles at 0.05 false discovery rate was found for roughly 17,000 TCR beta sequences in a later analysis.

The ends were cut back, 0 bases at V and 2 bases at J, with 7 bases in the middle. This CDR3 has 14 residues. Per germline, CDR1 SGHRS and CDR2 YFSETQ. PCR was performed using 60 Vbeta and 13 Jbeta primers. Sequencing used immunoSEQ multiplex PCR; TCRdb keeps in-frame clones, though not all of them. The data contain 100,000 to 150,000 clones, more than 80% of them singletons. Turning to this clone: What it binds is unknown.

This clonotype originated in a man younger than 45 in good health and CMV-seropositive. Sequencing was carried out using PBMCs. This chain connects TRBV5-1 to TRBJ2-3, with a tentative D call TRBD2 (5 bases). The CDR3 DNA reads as TGCGCCAGCAGCTTGGCCGGGAACACAGATACGCAGTATTTT. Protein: CASSLAGNTDTQYF. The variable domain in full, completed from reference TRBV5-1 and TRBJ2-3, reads KAGVTQTPRYLIKTRGQQVTLSCSPISGHRSVSWYQQTPGQGLQFLFEYFSETQRNKGNFPGRFSGRQFSNSRSEMNVSTLELGDSALYLCASSLAGNTDTQYFGPGTRLTVL.